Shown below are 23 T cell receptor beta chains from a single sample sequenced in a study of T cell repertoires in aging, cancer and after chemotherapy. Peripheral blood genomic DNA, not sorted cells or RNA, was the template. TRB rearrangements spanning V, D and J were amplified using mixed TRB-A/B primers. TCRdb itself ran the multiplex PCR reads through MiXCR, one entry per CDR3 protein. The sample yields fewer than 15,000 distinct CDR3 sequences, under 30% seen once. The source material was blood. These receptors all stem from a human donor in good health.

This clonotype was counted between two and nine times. The CDR3 sequence: CASSLGGRANYGYTF. CDR3 bases: TGTGCCAGTAGCTTGGGGGGGAGAGCTAACTATGGCTACACCTTC. The J gene is TRBJ1-2, the V gene TRBV19; a possible D gene is TRBD1 (5 bases). The germline V gene has CDR1 LNHDA and CDR2 SQIVND (reference sequence). There are 15 residues in the CDR3. Trimming took off 6 bases at V and 0 bases at J, with 14 bases between the two ends. The full variable domain, with the rest looked up from reference TRBV19 and TRBJ1-2, is DGGITQSPKYLFRKEGQNVTLSCEQNLNHDAMYWYRQDPGQGLRLIYYSQIVNDFQKGDIAEGYSVSREKKESFPLTVTSAQKNPTAFYLCASSLGGRANYGYTFGSGTRLTVV.

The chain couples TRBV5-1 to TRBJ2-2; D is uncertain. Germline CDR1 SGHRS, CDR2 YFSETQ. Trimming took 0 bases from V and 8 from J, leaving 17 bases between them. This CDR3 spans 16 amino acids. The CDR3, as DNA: TGCGCCAGCAGCTTGGCCCCTAATCTCTCCGGGGGGGAGCTGTTTTTT. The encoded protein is CASSLAPNLSGGELFF.

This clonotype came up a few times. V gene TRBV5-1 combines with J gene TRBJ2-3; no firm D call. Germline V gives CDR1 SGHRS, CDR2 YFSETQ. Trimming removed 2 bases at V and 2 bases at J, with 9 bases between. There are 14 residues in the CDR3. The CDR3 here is CASSFSRLTDTQYF. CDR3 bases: TGCGCCAGCAGCTTCTCGCGGCTCACAGATACGCAGTATTTT.

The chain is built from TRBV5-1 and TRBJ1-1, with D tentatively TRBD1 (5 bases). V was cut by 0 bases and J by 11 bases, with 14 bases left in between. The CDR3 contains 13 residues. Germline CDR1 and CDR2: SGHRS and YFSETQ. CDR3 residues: CASSLDLWTPAFF. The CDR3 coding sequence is TGCGCCAGCAGCTTGGATCTGTGGACACCCGCTTTCTTT.

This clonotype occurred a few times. The CDR3, as DNA: TGTGCCAGTAGTACAGGGGGAGGGGCGATCCTGTCGGACACCATATATTTT. Encoded protein: CASSTGGGAILSDTIYF. V and J are TRBV19 and TRBJ1-3; 7 positions match TRBD1. V was pared by 4 bases and J by 8 bases, with 17 bases of the junction left unmatched. The V gene's germline CDR1 is LNHDA and CDR2 SQIVND (reference sequence). This CDR3 contains 17 residues.

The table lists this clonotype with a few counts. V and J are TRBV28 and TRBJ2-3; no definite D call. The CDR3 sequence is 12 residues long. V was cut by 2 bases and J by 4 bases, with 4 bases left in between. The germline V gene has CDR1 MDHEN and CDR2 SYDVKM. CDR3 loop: CASSLRSDTQYF. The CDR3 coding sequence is TGTGCCAGCAGTTTACGGTCAGATACGCAGTATTTT.

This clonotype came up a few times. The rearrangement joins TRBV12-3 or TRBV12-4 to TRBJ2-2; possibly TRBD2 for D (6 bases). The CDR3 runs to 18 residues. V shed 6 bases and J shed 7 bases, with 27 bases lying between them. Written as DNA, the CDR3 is TGTGCCAGCAGCCCCTGGAGACTAGTTCCCCCTTTGATCGGGGAGCTGTTTTTT. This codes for CASSPWRLVPPLIGELFF.

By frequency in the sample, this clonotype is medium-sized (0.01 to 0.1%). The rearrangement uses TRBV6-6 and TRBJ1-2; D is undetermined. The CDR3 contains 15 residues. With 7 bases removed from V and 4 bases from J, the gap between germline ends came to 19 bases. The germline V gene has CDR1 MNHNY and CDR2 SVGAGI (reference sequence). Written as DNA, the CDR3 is TGTGCCAGCAATTGGCTGGAGAGCGTCCTCTATGGCTACACCTTC. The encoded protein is CASNWLESVLYGYTF.

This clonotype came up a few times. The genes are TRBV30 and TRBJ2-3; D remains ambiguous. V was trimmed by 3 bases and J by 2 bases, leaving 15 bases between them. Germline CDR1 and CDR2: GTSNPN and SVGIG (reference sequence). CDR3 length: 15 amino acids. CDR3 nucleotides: TGTGCCTGGAGCCCGCCTGATGCAAACACAGATACGCAGTATTTT. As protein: CAWSPPDANTDTQYF.

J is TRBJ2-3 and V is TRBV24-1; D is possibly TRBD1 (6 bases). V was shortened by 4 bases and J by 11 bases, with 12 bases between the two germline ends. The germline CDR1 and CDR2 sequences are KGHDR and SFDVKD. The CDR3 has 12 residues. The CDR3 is CATSEPGERQYF. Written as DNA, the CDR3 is TGTGCCACCAGTGAGCCAGGGGAACGGCAGTATTTT.

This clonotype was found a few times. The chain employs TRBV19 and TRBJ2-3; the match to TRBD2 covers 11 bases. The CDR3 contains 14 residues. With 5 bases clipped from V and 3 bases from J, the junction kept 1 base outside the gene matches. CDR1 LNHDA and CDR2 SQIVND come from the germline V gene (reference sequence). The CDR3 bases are TGTGCCAGTAGTGGGACTAGCGGAACAGATACGCAGTATTTT. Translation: CASSGTSGTDTQYF.

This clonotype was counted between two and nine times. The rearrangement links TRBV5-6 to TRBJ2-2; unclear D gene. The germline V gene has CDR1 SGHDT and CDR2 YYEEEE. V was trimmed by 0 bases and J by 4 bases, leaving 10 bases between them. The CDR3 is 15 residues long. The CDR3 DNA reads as TGTGCCAGCAGCTTGGATTACTGGATCACCGGGGAGCTGTTTTTT. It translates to CASSLDYWITGELFF.

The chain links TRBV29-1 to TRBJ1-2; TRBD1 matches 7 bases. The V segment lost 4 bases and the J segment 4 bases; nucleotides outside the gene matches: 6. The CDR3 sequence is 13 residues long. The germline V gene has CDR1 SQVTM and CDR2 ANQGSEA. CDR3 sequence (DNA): TGCAGCGTTGTGGGTCGACAGGGCTATGGCTACACCTTC. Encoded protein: CSVVGRQGYGYTF.

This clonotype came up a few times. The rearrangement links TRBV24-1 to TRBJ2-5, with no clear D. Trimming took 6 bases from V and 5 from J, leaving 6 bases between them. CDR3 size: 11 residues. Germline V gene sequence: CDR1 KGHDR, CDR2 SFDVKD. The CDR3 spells CATSYAETQYF. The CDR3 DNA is TGTGCCACCAGTTACGCGGAGACCCAGTACTTC.

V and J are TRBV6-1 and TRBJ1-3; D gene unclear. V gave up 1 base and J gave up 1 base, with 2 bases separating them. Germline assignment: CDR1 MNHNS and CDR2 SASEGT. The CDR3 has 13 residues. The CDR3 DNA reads TGTGCCAGCAGTGAAGGGTCTGGAAACACCATATATTTT. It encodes CASSEGSGNTIYF.

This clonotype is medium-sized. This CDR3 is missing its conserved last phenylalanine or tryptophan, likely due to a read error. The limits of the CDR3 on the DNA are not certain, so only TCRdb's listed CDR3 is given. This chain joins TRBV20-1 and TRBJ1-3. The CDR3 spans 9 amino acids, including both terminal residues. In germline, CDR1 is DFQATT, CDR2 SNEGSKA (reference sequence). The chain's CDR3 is CSAKRPSLQ.

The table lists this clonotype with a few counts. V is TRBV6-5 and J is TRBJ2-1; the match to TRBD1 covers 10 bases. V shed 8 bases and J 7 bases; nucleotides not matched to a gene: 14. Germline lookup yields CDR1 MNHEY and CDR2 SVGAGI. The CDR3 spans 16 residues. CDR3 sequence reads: CASLDPGTGDGNEQFF. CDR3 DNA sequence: TGTGCCAGCCTAGATCCCGGGACAGGGGATGGGAATGAGCAGTTCTTC.

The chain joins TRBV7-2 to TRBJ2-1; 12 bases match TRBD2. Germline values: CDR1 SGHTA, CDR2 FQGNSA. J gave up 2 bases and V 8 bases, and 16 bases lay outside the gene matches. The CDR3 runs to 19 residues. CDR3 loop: CASGGLGLAGLVAYNEQFF. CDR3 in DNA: TGTGCCAGCGGGGGACTAGGACTAGCGGGGCTCGTCGCCTACAATGAGCAGTTCTTC.

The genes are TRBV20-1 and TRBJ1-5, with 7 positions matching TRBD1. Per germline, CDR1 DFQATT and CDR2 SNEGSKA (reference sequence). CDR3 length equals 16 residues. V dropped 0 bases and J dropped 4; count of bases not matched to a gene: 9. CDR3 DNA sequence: TGCAGTGCTAGAGATTCAGGGGGGGCGGGTAATCAGCCCCAGCATTTT. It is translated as CSARDSGGAGNQPQHF.

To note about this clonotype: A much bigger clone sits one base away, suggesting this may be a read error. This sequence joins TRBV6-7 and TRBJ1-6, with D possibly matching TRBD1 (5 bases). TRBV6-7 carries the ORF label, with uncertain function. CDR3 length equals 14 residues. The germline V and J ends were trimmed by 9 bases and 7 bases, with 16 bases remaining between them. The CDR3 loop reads CARRVRAVNSPLHF. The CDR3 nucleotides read TGTGCCAGAAGGGTCAGGGCAGTCAATTCACCCCTCCACTTT.

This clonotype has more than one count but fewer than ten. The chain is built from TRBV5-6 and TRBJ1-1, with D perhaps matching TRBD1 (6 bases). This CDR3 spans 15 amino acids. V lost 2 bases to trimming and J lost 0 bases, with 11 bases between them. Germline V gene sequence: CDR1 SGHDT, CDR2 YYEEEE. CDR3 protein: CASSLPGTLNTEAFF. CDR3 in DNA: TGTGCCAGCAGCTTACCCGGGACACTGAACACTGAAGCTTTCTTT.

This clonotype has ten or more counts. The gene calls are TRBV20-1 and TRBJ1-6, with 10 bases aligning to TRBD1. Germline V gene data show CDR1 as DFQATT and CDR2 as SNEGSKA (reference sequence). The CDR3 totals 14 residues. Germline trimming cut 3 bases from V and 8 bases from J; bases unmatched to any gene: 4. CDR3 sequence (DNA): TGCAGTGCTAGTAGGGGACAGGGGCATTCACCCCTCCACTTT. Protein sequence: CSASRGQGHSPLHF.

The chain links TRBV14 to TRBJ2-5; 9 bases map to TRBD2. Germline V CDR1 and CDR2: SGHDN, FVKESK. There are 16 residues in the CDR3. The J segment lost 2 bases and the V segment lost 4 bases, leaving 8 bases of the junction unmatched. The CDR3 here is CASSPKRTSAQETQYF. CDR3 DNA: TGTGCCAGCAGCCCTAAACGGACTAGCGCGCAAGAGACCCAGTACTTC.